The TCR beta chain under discussion was sequenced for a study of OX40 agonist ivuxolimab in advanced cancers. Points from the study as a whole: The antigens recognized by the expanded peripheral T cells, that is their antigen specificity, were not determined.

Exclusion of a patient followed from autoimmune disease history or systemic immunosuppression. CDR3 size: 15 residues. Per the germline V gene, CDR1 is MDHEN and CDR2 is SYDVKM. V was cut by 2 bases and J by 4 bases, with 12 bases left in between. Points on this clone: What it binds is not known.

Sequencing was performed with immunoSEQ multiplex PCR; in TCRdb, only in-frame clones are kept and a portion is missing. The profile shows about 38,000 clones, 80% to 90% of them singletons. The sequenced sample was CD4+ or CD8+ T cells sorted from blood, obtained in a trial of the OX40 agonist ivuxolimab. This rearrangement joins TRBV28 to TRBJ2-1; D unresolved. The sequence came from an adult with an advanced solid tumor such as melanoma, head and neck, liver or kidney cancer. CDR3: CASSLVSTVYNEQFF. For the CDR3, the DNA is TGTGCCAGCAGTTTAGTCTCCACAGTATACAATGAGCAGTTCTTC. Complete variable domain (other parts from reference TRBV28 and TRBJ2-1): DVKVTQSSRYLVKRTGEKVFLECVQDMDHENMFWYRQDPGLGLRLIYFSYDVKMKEKGDIPEGYSVSREKKERFSLILESASTNQTSMYLCASSLVSTVYNEQFFGPGTRLTVL.